This TCR beta chain was observed in a study of T cell responses to AZD1222 COVID-19 vaccine. Study-wide findings and caveats: No day 14 peak samples; only post-peak repertoires were characterized.

On this clone itself: Its specificity is not known.

Data came from immunoSEQ multiplex PCR; TCRdb stores just in-frame clones and leaves some out. Of around 110,000 clones listed, around nine tenths are singletons. It was second doses at about 4 or about 12 weeks that were pooled. Germline V CDR1 and CDR2: SNHLY, FYNNEI. This CDR3 is built from 15 residues. Trimming pared 1 base from V and 5 bases from J, leaving 12 bases between. This receptor was taken from an adult who received the AZD1222 COVID-19 vaccine. This chain joins TRBV2 and TRBJ2-1; no clear D gene. The starting material was peripheral blood, obtained 28 days after the second AZD1222 dose. In nucleotides, the CDR3 is TGTGCCAGCAGTGAAGACCCTTTGGGCCACAATGAGCAGTTCTTC. Its protein is CASSEDPLGHNEQFF.